Sequencing of this TCR beta chain was carried out in a study of beta chain features in type 1 diabetes. Study-wide background: Comparable age, gender and cell yields were observed in patients relative to healthy donors. The study's findings and limits: Patients with Type 1 diabetes showed moderately but significantly shorter TCRB CDR3s in all four CD4+ subsets. Type 1 diabetes patients had fewer VDJ junction insertions and more deletions. A closer apparent resemblance between naive, central memory and Treg TCRB repertoires was seen in patients than in healthy donors.

This CDR3 is built from 13 residues. V lost 7 bases to trimming and J lost 5 bases; unmatched junction nucleotides: 6. CDR1 and CDR2 from the germline V gene are SNHLY and FYNNEI. cDNA synthesis used the whole RNA isolate, giving expressed TCRB sequences. Using immunoSEQ multiplex PCR, the repertoire was profiled, and TCRdb retains in-frame clones only, with some absent. This table holds under 150,000 clones, around 10% found once. As concerns this clone: Antigen unknown.

This chain links TRBV2 with TRBJ2-7; 9 bases are shared with TRBD1. Sample: central memory CD4+ T cells from blood. The sequence was obtained from a young man with type 1 diabetes. In DNA form, the CDR3 reads TGTGCCAGCAAAAGGACAGGGGACCACGAGCAGTACTTC. Amino acid sequence: CASKRTGDHEQYF.